This record concerns one T cell receptor (beta chain) sequence. Its antigen is not identified. Individual cDNA molecules each received unique molecular identifiers attached to them. TCRdb analysed the 5' RACE reads with MiXCR anew, one entry per CDR3 protein. The sample lists tens of thousands of distinct CDR3 sequences, around 4.3% seen once, with around 20% in the top ten. This sample is part of a study of early T cells in non-severe SARS-CoV-2 infection. Study as a whole: The chains were unpaired, and the sequenced material was bulk RNA from unsorted whole blood.

Trimming pared 7 bases from V and 1 base from J, leaving 12 bases between. Germline V gene data show CDR1 as MDHEN and CDR2 as SYDVKM. CDR3 length: 14 amino acids. General study points: VDJdb-based annotation leaned toward anti-spike CD8 responses and missed private and CD4 specificities.

The clonotype comes from an adult who was a healthcare worker with PCR-confirmed SARS-CoV-2 infection or an uninfected control (not recorded which). The chain joins TRBV28 to TRBJ2-3; perhaps D is TRBD1 or TRBD2 (5 bases each). Sequencing used whole blood. CDR3 sequence reads: CASNRSGRTDTQYF. The CDR3 DNA follows: TGTGCCAGCAACAGGAGCGGACGCACAGATACGCAGTATTTT. Complete variable domain (other parts from reference TRBV28 and TRBJ2-3): DVKVTQSSRYLVKRTGEKVFLECVQDMDHENMFWYRQDPGLGLRLIYFSYDVKMKEKGDIPEGYSVSREKKERFSLILESASTNQTSMYLCASNRSGRTDTQYFGPGTRLTVL.